This T cell receptor (beta chain) was sequenced in a study of shared clonotypes between healthy human individuals. Broader study findings: Collection of samples was limited to blood; tissue repertoires likely differ.

CDR1 is LNHDA, CDR2 SQIVND, per germline (reference sequence). Trimming took 9 bases from V and 0 from J, leaving 15 bases between them. The CDR3 is 15 amino acids. As for this clone: Its antigen is not known.

Sequencing used immunoSEQ multiplex PCR; TCRdb keeps in-frame clones, though not all of them. Of 1.5 million to 1.9 million clones listed, approximately 98% are singletons. This chain uses TRBV19 with TRBJ1-5; D gene ambiguous. Sample: naive CD4+ T cells sorted from blood. Subset indicated: CD45RA+ positively selected. This TCR was recovered from a man aged 30 to 45 in good health. CDR3 amino acids: CASRVVHYSNQPQHF. The CDR3 DNA follows: TGTGCCAGCCGGGTCGTCCATTATAGCAATCAGCCCCAGCATTTT.